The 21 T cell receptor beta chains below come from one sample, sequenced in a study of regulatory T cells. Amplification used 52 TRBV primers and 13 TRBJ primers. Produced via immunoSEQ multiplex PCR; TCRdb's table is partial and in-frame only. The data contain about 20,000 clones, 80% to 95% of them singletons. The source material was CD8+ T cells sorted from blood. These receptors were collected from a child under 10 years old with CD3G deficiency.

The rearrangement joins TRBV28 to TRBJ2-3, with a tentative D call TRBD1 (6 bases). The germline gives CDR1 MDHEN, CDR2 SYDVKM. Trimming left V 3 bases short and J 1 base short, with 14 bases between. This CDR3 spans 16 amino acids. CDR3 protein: CASSFIVAGGTDTQYF. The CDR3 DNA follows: TGTGCCAGCAGTTTCATAGTGGCAGGGGGCACAGATACGCAGTATTTT.

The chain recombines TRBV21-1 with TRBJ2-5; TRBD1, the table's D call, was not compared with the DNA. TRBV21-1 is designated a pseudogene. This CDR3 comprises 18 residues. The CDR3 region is CASSPRPGRDRPQETQYF. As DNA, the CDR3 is TGTGCCAGCAGCCCTCGCCCCGGACGAGACAGGCCTCAAGAGACCCAGTACTTC.

DNA for the CDR3: TGTGCCAGCAGCTTACTAGTTGGCTACGAGCAGTACTTC. Its translation: CASSLLVGYEQYF. The chain uses TRBV7-8 and TRBJ2-7; no firm D call. The CDR3 spans 13 residues. The germline V gene has CDR1 SGHVS and CDR2 FQNEAQ. V was cut by 2 bases and J by 3 bases, with 8 bases left in between.

Written as DNA, the CDR3 is TGTGCCAGCAGTCAAAGGGGGTACAATGAGCAGTTCTTC. It translates to CASSQRGYNEQFF. The V and J genes are TRBV28 and TRBJ2-1, with D perhaps matching TRBD1 (6 bases). CDR1 MDHEN and CDR2 SYDVKM come from the germline V gene. V was clipped by 5 bases and J by 4 bases, with 9 bases between them. This CDR3 has 13 residues.

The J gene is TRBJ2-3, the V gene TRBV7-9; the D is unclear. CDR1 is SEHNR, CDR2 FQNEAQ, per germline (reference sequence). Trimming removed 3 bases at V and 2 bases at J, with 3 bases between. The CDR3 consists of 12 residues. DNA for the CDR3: TGTGCCAGCAGCTTCCTCACAGATACGCAGTATTTT. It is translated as CASSFLTDTQYF.

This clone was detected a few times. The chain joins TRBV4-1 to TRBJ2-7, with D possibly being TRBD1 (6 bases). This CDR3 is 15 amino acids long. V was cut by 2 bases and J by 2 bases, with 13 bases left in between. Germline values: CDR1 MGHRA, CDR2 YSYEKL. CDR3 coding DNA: TGCGCCAGCAGCCAAATACCAGGGGCCCCCTACGAGCAGTACTTC. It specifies CASSQIPGAPYEQYF.

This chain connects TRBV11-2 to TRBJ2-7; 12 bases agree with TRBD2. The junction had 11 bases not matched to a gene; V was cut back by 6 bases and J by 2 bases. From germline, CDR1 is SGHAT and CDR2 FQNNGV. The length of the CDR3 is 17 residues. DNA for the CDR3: TGTGCCAGCAGTCGACTAGCGGGAGAGACGGCCACCTACGAGCAGTACTTC. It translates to CASSRLAGETATYEQYF.

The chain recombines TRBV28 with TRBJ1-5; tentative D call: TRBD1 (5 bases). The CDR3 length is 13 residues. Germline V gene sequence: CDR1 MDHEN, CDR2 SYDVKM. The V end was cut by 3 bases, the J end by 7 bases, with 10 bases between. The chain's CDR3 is CASSLGPMQPQHF. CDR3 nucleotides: TGTGCCAGCAGTTTGGGACCCATGCAGCCCCAGCATTTT.

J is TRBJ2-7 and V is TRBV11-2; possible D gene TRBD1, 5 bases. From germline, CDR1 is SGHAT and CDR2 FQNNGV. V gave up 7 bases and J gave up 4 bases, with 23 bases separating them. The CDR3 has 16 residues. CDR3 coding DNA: TGTGCCAGCAATAAAGGGGCTCTCCAACCATCTTACGAGCAGTACTTC. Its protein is CASNKGALQPSYEQYF.

Here the CDR3 DNA reads TGTGCCAGCAGCTCCACAGGGCTGGACAATGAGCAGTTCTTC. Translated: CASSSTGLDNEQFF. The V gene is TRBV7-9, the J gene TRBJ2-1; TRBD1 is a possible D gene (6 bases). The germline V gene encodes CDR1 SEHNR and CDR2 FQNEAQ (reference sequence). V was shortened by 4 bases and J by 5 bases, with 12 bases between the two germline ends. The CDR3 is 14 amino acids. The variable domain in full, completed from reference TRBV7-9 and TRBJ2-1, reads DTGVSQNPRHKITKRGQNVTFRCDPISEHNRLYWYRQTLGQGPEFLTYFQNEAQLEKSRLLSDRFSAERPKGSFSTLEIQRTEQGDSAMYLCASSSTGLDNEQFFGPGTRLTVL.

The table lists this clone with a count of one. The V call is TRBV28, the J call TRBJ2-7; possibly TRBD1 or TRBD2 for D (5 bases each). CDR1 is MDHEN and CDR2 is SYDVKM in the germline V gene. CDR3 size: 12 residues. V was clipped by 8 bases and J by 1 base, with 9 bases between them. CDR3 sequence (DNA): TGTGCCAGCTCGAGGGGTTCCTACGAGCAGTACTTC. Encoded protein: CASSRGSYEQYF.

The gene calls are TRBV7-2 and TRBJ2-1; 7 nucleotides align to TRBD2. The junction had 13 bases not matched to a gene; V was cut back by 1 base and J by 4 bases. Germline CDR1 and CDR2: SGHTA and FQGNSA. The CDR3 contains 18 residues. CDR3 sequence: CASSLESSGPPPYNEQFF. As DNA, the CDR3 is TGTGCCAGCAGCTTAGAGTCTAGCGGACCCCCCCCTTACAATGAGCAGTTCTTC.

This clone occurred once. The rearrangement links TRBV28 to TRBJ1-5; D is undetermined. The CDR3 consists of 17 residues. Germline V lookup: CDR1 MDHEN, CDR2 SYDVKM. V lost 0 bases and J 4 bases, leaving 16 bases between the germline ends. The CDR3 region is CASSLWGSYRNNQPQHF. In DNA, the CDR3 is TGTGCCAGCAGTTTATGGGGCTCGTATAGGAATAATCAGCCCCAGCATTTT.

CDR3 region: CASRPVDTDTQYF. Here the CDR3 DNA reads TGTGCCAGCCGCCCGGTGGACACAGATACGCAGTATTTT. The chain has TRBV7-9 and TRBJ2-3; D unclear. Germline loops: CDR1 SEHNR, CDR2 FQNEAQ (reference sequence). The CDR3 runs 13 residues. V shed 8 bases and J shed 2 bases, with 11 bases lying between them.

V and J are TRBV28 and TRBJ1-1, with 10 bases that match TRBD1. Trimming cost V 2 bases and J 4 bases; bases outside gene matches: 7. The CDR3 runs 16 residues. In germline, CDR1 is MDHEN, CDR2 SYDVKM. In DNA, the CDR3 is TGTGCCAGCAGTTTAGGCTCGGGACAGGGGTTCACTGAAGCTTTCTTT. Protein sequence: CASSLGSGQGFTEAFF.

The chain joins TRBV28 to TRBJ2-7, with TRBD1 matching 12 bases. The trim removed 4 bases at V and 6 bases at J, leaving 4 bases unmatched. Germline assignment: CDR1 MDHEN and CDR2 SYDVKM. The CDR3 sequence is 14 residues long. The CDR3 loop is CASSSKGQGAEQYF. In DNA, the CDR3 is TGTGCCAGCAGTTCCAAGGGACAGGGGGCCGAGCAGTACTTC.

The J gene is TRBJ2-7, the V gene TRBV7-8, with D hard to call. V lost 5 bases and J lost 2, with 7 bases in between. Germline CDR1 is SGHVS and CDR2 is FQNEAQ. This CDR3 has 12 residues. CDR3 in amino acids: CASSDGTYEQYF. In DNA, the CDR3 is TGTGCCAGCAGCGATGGAACCTACGAGCAGTACTTC.

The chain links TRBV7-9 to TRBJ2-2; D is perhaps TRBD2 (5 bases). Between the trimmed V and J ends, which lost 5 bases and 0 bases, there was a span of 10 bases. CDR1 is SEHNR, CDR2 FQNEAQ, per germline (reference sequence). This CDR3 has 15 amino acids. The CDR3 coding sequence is TGTGCCAGCAGCGCCGGAGGAGCGAACACCGGGGAGCTGTTTTTT. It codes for CASSAGGANTGELFF.

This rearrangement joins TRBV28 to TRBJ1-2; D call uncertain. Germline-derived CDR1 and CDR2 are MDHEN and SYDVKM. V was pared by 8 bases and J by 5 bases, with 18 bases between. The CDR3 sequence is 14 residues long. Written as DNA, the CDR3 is TGTGCCAGCTCCCCGGCAGTGGATTATTATGGCTACACCTTC. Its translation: CASSPAVDYYGYTF.

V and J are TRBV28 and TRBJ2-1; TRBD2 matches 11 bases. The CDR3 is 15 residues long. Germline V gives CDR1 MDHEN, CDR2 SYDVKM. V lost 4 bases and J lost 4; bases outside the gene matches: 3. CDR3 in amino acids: CASSSGLAAYNEQFF. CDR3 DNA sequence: TGTGCCAGCAGTTCGGGACTAGCGGCTTACAATGAGCAGTTCTTC.

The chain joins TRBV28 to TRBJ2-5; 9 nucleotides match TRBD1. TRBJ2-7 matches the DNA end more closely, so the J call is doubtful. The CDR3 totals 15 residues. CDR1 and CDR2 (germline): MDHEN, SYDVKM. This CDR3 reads CASSLPGQGTYEQYF. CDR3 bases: TGTGCCAGCAGTTTGCCGGGACAGGGAACCTACGAGCAGTACTTC.